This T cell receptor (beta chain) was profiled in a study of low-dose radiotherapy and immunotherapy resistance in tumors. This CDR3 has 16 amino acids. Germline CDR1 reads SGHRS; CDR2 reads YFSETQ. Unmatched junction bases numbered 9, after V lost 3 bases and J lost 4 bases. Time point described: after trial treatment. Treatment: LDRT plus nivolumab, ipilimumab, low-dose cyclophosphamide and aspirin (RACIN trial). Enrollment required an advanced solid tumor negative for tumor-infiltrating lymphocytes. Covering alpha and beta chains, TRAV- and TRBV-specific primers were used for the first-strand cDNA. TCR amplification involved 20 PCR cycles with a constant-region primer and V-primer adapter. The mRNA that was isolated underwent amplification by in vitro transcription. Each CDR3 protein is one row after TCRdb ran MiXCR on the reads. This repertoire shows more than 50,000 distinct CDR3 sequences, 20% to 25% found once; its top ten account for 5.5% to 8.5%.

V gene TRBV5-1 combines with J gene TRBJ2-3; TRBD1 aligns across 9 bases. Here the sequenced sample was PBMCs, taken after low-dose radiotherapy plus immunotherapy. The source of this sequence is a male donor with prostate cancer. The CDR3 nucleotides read TGCGCCAGCAGCTCCTCCGGGACAGGGATGCCAGATACGCAGTATTTT. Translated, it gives CASSSSGTGMPDTQYF.